The 32 T cell receptor beta chains given below trace back to one sample, sequenced in a study of T cell repertoires in cytomegalovirus infection. MiXCR was run by TCRdb on the reads, yielding one entry per CDR3 protein. The sample yields fewer than 550,000 distinct CDR3 sequences, more than 15% seen once. Sequencing was performed on CD8+ T cells from PBMCs. Receptors originate from a human donor in good health (CMV status not recorded). Some clones in this sample may be carry-over from other donors' samples.

The V and J genes are TRBV4-1 and TRBJ1-1; D not resolved. The CDR3 loop spans 15 amino acids. The ends were cut back, 4 bases at V and 0 bases at J, with 12 bases in the middle. CDR1 and CDR2 (germline): MGHRA, YSYEKL. CDR3 residues: CASSPLGRMNTEAFF. CDR3 DNA: TGCGCCAGCAGCCCCCTCGGGAGGATGAACACTGAAGCTTTCTTT.

On this clonotype: A much larger clonotype is one base distant, so this may be a read error. The chain employs TRBV7-9 and TRBJ2-5; unclear D gene. Per germline, CDR1 SEHNR and CDR2 FQNEAQ (reference sequence). V lost 5 bases and J lost 8, with 21 bases in between. The CDR3 extends over 15 amino acids. The CDR3 is CASSPEATSGRTQYF. CDR3 DNA sequence: TGTGCCAGCAGCCCCGAAGCCACCTCCGGTCGAACCCAGTACTTC.

The chain carries TRBV7-3 and TRBJ2-1; 14 bases align to TRBD2. The CDR3 has 17 amino acids. Germline V gives CDR1 SGHTA, CDR2 FQGTGA. The V segment lost 5 bases and the J segment 6 bases; nucleotides outside the gene matches: 9. The CDR3 is CASSLGLAGGFSNEQFF. The CDR3 nucleotides read TGTGCCAGCAGCCTTGGACTAGCGGGAGGATTTTCCAATGAGCAGTTCTTC. Full variable domain (rest looked up from reference TRBV7-3 and TRBJ2-1): GAGVSQTPSNKVTEKGKYVELRCDPISGHTALYWYRQSLGQGPEFLIYFQGTGAADDSGLPNDRFFAVRPEGSVSTLKIQRTERGDSAVYLCASSLGLAGGFSNEQFFGPGTRLTVL.

This sequence joins TRBV9 and TRBJ1-1; no clear D gene. Trimming took 0 bases from V and 3 from J, leaving 6 bases between them. CDR1 and CDR2 (germline): SGDLS, YYNGEE. CDR3 length: 13 amino acids. The DNA for the CDR3 is TGTGCCAGCAGCGTAGGGGGATACACTGAAGCTTTCTTT. It is translated as CASSVGGYTEAFF.

This clonotype was recorded a few times. V gene TRBV7-9 combines with J gene TRBJ2-7, with 7 bases matching TRBD2. With V trimmed by 0 bases and J by 7 bases, 3 bases remained unmatched. This CDR3 is built from 13 residues. Per the germline V gene, CDR1 is SEHNR and CDR2 is FQNEAQ (reference sequence). CDR3 coding DNA: TGTGCCAGCAGCTTAGCGCTAGCGGATGAGCAGTACTTC. Protein sequence: CASSLALADEQYF.

This clonotype was recorded at least ten times. The rearrangement joins TRBV12-5 to TRBJ2-5; D is undetermined. Trimming pared 4 bases from V and 1 base from J, leaving 10 bases between. The CDR3 is 14 amino acids. Germline-derived CDR1 and CDR2 are LGHNT and FRNRAP. The CDR3 DNA is TGTGCTAGTGGTTCCTACCCACTCCAAGAGACCCAGTACTTC. This codes for CASGSYPLQETQYF.

This clonotype was detected many times. The chain has TRBV11-3 and TRBJ2-3; 11 positions agree with TRBD2. The CDR3 runs to 17 residues. Germline loops: CDR1 SGHNT, CDR2 YENEEA. V lost 5 bases and J lost 0; bases outside the gene matches: 7. CDR3 sequence reads: CASSGRLAGSSTDTQYF. In nucleotides, the CDR3 is TGTGCCAGCAGCGGGCGACTAGCGGGGAGTAGCACAGATACGCAGTATTTT.

Only one count was recorded for this clonotype. A much larger clonotype is one base distant, so this may be a read error. The chain carries TRBV27 and TRBJ1-1; a possible D gene is TRBD1 (6 bases). The germline V gene has CDR1 MNHEY and CDR2 SMNVEV (reference sequence). V lost 3 bases and J 5 bases, leaving 10 bases between the germline ends. This CDR3 is 13 amino acids long. CDR3 protein: CASSFWRGTEAFF. The CDR3 DNA reads as TGTGCCAGCAGTTTTTGGAGGGGGACTGAAGCTTTCTTT.

The table lists this clonotype with many counts. The chain carries TRBV4-1 and TRBJ1-1; 9 bases align to TRBD1. The trim removed 3 bases at V and 4 bases at J, leaving 12 bases unmatched. Germline CDR1 is MGHRA and CDR2 is YSYEKL. This CDR3 is built from 17 residues. The CDR3 protein is CASSHRQGEGRLTEAFF. In DNA, the CDR3 is TGCGCCAGCAGCCACCGACAGGGGGAAGGTCGACTCACTGAAGCTTTCTTT.

A few counts support this clonotype. The rearrangement links TRBV30 to TRBJ1-5; D is undetermined. V was trimmed by 1 base and J by 0 bases, leaving 4 bases between them. This CDR3 region has 13 residues. Germline V gives CDR1 GTSNPN, CDR2 SVGIG (reference sequence). This CDR3 reads CAWSGGSNQPQHF. CDR3 bases: TGTGCCTGGAGTGGAGGTAGCAATCAGCCCCAGCATTTT. Looking up the rest from reference TRBV30 and TRBJ1-5 gives the full variable domain: SQTIHQWPATLVQPVGSPLSLECTVEGTSNPNLYWYRQAAGRGLQLLFYSVGIGQISSEVPQNLSASRPQDRQFILSSKKLLLSDSGFYLCAWSGGSNQPQHFGDGTRLSIL.

At least ten counts were recorded for this clonotype. This chain uses TRBV6-5 with TRBJ1-5; 7 bases fit TRBD1. This CDR3 contains 15 residues. V was pared by 2 bases and J by 4 bases, with 5 bases of the junction left unmatched. The germline gives CDR1 MNHEY, CDR2 SVGAGI. The DNA for the CDR3 is TGTGCCAGCAGTTACCGACAGGGAGGGAATCAGCCCCAGCATTTT. Translating it yields CASSYRQGGNQPQHF.

This clonotype showed up many times. J is TRBJ2-1 and V is TRBV7-9; possible D gene TRBD2, 7 bases. V was trimmed by 5 bases and J by 3 bases, leaving 11 bases between them. Per germline, CDR1 SEHNR and CDR2 FQNEAQ (reference sequence). This CDR3 has 14 residues. The CDR3 reads CASSTRGGYNEQFF. CDR3 nucleotides: TGTGCCAGCAGCACAAGGGGGGGCTACAATGAGCAGTTCTTC.

The sample holds many counts of this clonotype. The CDR3 loop reads CASSHGTSYNEQFF. The CDR3 DNA is TGTGCCAGCAGCCACGGGACATCCTACAATGAGCAGTTCTTC. The V call is TRBV7-8, the J call TRBJ2-1; D is perhaps TRBD1 (6 bases). CDR1 and CDR2 (germline): SGHVS, FQNEAQ. CDR3 size: 14 residues. The V and J ends lost 5 bases and 1 base respectively, with 9 bases between them.

The rearrangement uses TRBV24-1 and TRBJ2-1; TRBD2 agrees at 7 bases. The CDR3 is 15 amino acids. Unmatched junction bases numbered 5, after V lost 1 base and J lost 6 bases. CDR1 is KGHDR and CDR2 is SFDVKD in the germline V gene. In DNA, the CDR3 is TGTGCCACCAGTGATTTCAGGGAGGGGTCCAATGAGCAGTTCTTC. The encoded protein is CATSDFREGSNEQFF.

In its sample, this clonotype was seen many times. V is TRBV5-1 and J is TRBJ1-1, with D hard to call. CDR3 length equals 18 residues. V shed 1 base and J shed 1 base, with 20 bases lying between them. Per germline, CDR1 SGHRS and CDR2 YFSETQ. The CDR3 DNA is TGCGCCAGCAGCTTGCTTCCCTGGCAGAGGAAGGGGAACACTGAAGCTTTCTTT. Protein sequence: CASSLLPWQRKGNTEAFF.

Here the CDR3 DNA reads TGTGCCAGCAGCTTGTATTCCAATGGCTACACCTTC. Its protein product is CASSLYSNGYTF. The chain uses TRBV5-5 and TRBJ1-2; D unresolved. The CDR3 has 12 residues. Germline CDR1 is SGHKS and CDR2 is YYEKEE (reference sequence). V lost 1 base and J lost 6, with 7 bases in between. Full variable domain (rest looked up from reference TRBV5-5 and TRBJ1-2): DAGVTQSPTHLIKTRGQQVTLRCSPISGHKSVSWYQQVLGQGPQFIFQYYEKEERGRGNFPDRFSARQFPNYSSELNVNALLLGDSALYLCASSLYSNGYTFGSGTRLTVV.

This clonotype was detected a few times. This chain links TRBV2 with TRBJ2-1, with D unclear. CDR1 SNHLY and CDR2 FYNNEI come from the germline V gene. V lost 0 bases and J 4 bases, leaving 4 bases between the germline ends. The CDR3 extends over 13 amino acids. CDR3 sequence: CASSEADYNEQFF. In nucleotides, the CDR3 is TGTGCCAGCAGTGAAGCGGATTACAATGAGCAGTTCTTC. Full variable domain (remainder filled in from reference TRBV2 and TRBJ2-1): EPEVTQTPSHQVTQMGQEVILRCVPISNHLYFYWYRQILGQKVEFLVSFYNNEISEKSEIFDDQFSVERPDGSNFTLKIRSTKLEDSAMYFCASSEADYNEQFFGPGTRLTVL.

This clonotype has a handful of counts. This rearrangement joins TRBV28 to TRBJ2-7, with D possibly TRBD2 on 6 matching bases. From germline, CDR1 is MDHEN and CDR2 SYDVKM. The CDR3 is 14 residues long. V lost 3 bases to trimming and J lost 6 bases, with 15 bases between them. CDR3 in amino acids: CASSLGPPAGEQYF. The CDR3 nucleotides read TGTGCCAGCAGTTTGGGACCCCCAGCGGGCGAGCAGTACTTC.

This clonotype was detected ten times or more. The chain recombines TRBV6-5 with TRBJ1-2, with 9 bases aligning to TRBD1. The J segment lost 7 bases and the V segment lost 6 bases, leaving 3 bases of the junction unmatched. The CDR3 is 12 residues long. Per the germline V gene, CDR1 is MNHEY and CDR2 is SVGAGI. The DNA for the CDR3 is TGTGCCAGCAGAAGGACAGGGGTTGGCTACACCTTC. Translated: CASRRTGVGYTF.

CDR3 bases: TGTGCCTGGATACCGGACGGAAACACCGGGGAGCTGTTTTTT. Translating gives CAWIPDGNTGELFF. This rearrangement joins TRBV30 to TRBJ2-2; D ambiguous. Germline CDR1 is GTSNPN and CDR2 is SVGIG (reference sequence). With 4 bases removed from V and 2 bases from J, the gap between germline ends came to 11 bases. The CDR3 loop spans 14 amino acids.

This sequence joins TRBV9 and TRBJ2-1; D gene uncertain. CDR1 is SGDLS and CDR2 is YYNGEE in the germline V gene. This CDR3 has 16 residues. The V end lost 0 bases, the J end lost 1 base, and 11 bases lay between the germline ends. CDR3 DNA: TGTGCCAGCAGCGTAGGGGTAGTAGGATCCTACAATGAGCAGTTCTTC. Its translation is CASSVGVVGSYNEQFF. The full variable domain, completed using reference TRBV9 and TRBJ2-1, is DSGVTQTPKHLITATGQRVTLRCSPRSGDLSVYWYQQSLDQGLQFLIQYYNGEERAKGNILERFSAQQFPDLHSELNLSSLELGDSALYFCASSVGVVGSYNEQFFGPGTRLTVL.

The rearrangement uses TRBV7-3 and TRBJ2-2; D possibly corresponds to TRBD2 (5 bases). The CDR3 contains 16 residues. Germline CDR1 and CDR2: SGHTA and FQGTGA. V gave up 10 bases and J gave up 8 bases, with 26 bases separating them. The CDR3, as DNA: TGTGCCACTCGTACCGGACTCTCCTCCCGGTTAGGGGAGCTGTTTTTT. Protein product: CATRTGLSSRLGELFF. Complete variable domain (other parts from reference TRBV7-3 and TRBJ2-2): GAGVSQTPSNKVTEKGKYVELRCDPISGHTALYWYRQSLGQGPEFLIYFQGTGAADDSGLPNDRFFAVRPEGSVSTLKIQRTERGDSAVYLCATRTGLSSRLGELFFGEGSRLTVL.

The V and J genes are TRBV12-5 and TRBJ1-1; TRBD1 matches at 11 bases. Germline V CDR1 and CDR2: LGHNT, FRNRAP. The J segment lost 10 bases and the V segment lost 3 bases, leaving 10 bases of the junction unmatched. The CDR3 loop spans 15 amino acids. The CDR3 DNA reads TGTGCTAGTGGTTTTATGGACAGGGGGCATATTGTAGCTTTCTTT. The encoded protein is CASGFMDRGHIVAFF.

This clonotype has just a few counts. This chain joins TRBV13 and TRBJ2-7, with D perhaps matching TRBD1 (5 bases). This CDR3 is 13 amino acids long. Per the germline V gene, CDR1 is PRHDT and CDR2 is FYEKMQ (reference sequence). V lost 3 bases and J 7 bases, leaving 13 bases between the germline ends. CDR3 amino acids: CASSLDTMREQYF. The DNA for the CDR3 is TGTGCCAGCAGCTTGGACACTATGAGGGAGCAGTACTTC.

This clonotype was found many times. The chain uses TRBV7-9 and TRBJ2-7, with TRBD2 as a possible D gene (5 bases). Germline V lookup: CDR1 SEHNR, CDR2 FQNEAQ (reference sequence). V was pared by 4 bases and J by 1 base, with 14 bases between. The CDR3 has 15 amino acids. The CDR3 here is CASSSPVERSYEQYF. CDR3 sequence (DNA): TGTGCCAGCAGCTCCCCCGTTGAGCGGTCCTACGAGCAGTACTTC.

In its sample, this clonotype was seen a few times. This chain uses TRBV6-1 with TRBJ2-7; tentatively, D is TRBD1 (6 bases). Germline CDR1 is MNHNS and CDR2 is SASEGT. Trimming pared 8 bases from V and 2 bases from J, leaving 13 bases between. The CDR3 totals 13 residues. The CDR3 DNA sequence: TGTGCCAGCCGGGGACACGGAGCCTACGAGCAGTACTTC. This gives the protein CASRGHGAYEQYF.

There are many counts of this clonotype. The chain's CDR3 is CASSLPRSVLSSYEQYF. The CDR3 coding sequence is TGTGCCAGCAGCTTACCCCGTTCAGTCCTGAGCTCCTACGAGCAGTACTTC. The chain has TRBV7-9 and TRBJ2-7; no firm D call. CDR1 is SEHNR, CDR2 FQNEAQ, per germline (reference sequence). The length of the CDR3 is 17 residues. Trimming left V 2 bases short and J 0 bases short, with 17 bases between.

This clonotype was recorded at least ten times. CDR3 sequence (DNA): TGCGCCAGCAGCACGTCCGGGGAGCTGTTTTTT. It is translated as CASSTSGELFF. This sequence joins TRBV4-1 and TRBJ2-2; D is undetermined. The CDR3 is 11 amino acids. Germline CDR1 reads MGHRA; CDR2 reads YSYEKL. Trimming cost V 5 bases and J 6 bases, with 4 bases left between them.

This clonotype was counted many times. The chain carries TRBV14 and TRBJ1-2, with D tentatively TRBD1 (5 bases). CDR1 and CDR2 from the germline V gene are SGHDN and FVKESK. V was cut by 1 base and J by 2 bases, with 8 bases left in between. The CDR3 contains 14 residues. The CDR3 region has the DNA TGTGCCAGCAGCCAAGGCGGGGCGAACTATGGCTACACCTTC. This gives the protein CASSQGGANYGYTF.

The table lists this clonotype with a few counts. A single base separates this from a much larger clone, so it may be a read error. It is likely a read error, because the conserved phenylalanine at the end of the CDR3 is missing. The CDR3 sequence is CASRYGGGAYNEQFL. CDR3 nucleotide sequence: TGTGCCAGCCGATATGGCGGGGGGGCTTACAATGAGCAGTTCTTA. The chain combines TRBV12-3 or TRBV12-4 with TRBJ2-1; TRBD2 agrees at 9 bases. V was clipped by 8 bases and J by 4 bases; unmatched bases: 9. The CDR3 spans 15 residues.

The rearrangement links TRBV10-2 to TRBJ2-4; no reliable D call. Germline V gives CDR1 WSHSY, CDR2 SAAADI. CDR3 length equals 14 residues. V lost 6 bases, J lost 2 bases, and 11 bases lay in between. CDR3 bases: TGCGCCAGCAGGTTAAGGGAAACCAAAAACATTCAGTACTTC. This encodes CASRLRETKNIQYF.

This clonotype appeared a few times. The V and J genes are TRBV4-1 and TRBJ1-4; possible D gene TRBD1, 5 bases. Trimming took 0 bases from V and 6 from J, leaving 11 bases between them. The length of the CDR3 is 15 residues. Germline V lookup: CDR1 MGHRA, CDR2 YSYEKL. The CDR3 loop reads CASSQDQGMDEKLFF. The CDR3 bases are TGCGCCAGCAGCCAAGATCAGGGTATGGATGAAAAACTGTTTTTT.